This TCR beta chain was observed in a study of blood T cell repertoires in COVID-19. Background on the study: The United States, Italy and Spain were the sources of the acute and convalescent COVID-19 samples. Sources were T cells, B-cell-depleted T cells, or PBMCs; the material itself was cDNA or gDNA.

Method: immunoSEQ multiplex PCR; TCRdb's copy keeps in-frame clones and lacks some. The data show under 250,000 clones, about 86% seen once. The germline gives CDR1 MGHDK, CDR2 SYGVNS. V gave up 2 bases and J gave up 2 bases; unmatched junction bases: 11. The CDR3 extends over 17 amino acids. The sample taken for sequencing was peripheral blood. The TCR was taken from a man between 35 and 55 years old with active or convalescent COVID-19. The chain links TRBV25-1 to TRBJ2-5, with 7 positions matching TRBD2. The CDR3 is CASSERRGTSAQETQYF. The DNA for the CDR3 is TGTGCCAGCAGTGAAAGAAGGGGCACTAGCGCGCAAGAGACCCAGTACTTC.